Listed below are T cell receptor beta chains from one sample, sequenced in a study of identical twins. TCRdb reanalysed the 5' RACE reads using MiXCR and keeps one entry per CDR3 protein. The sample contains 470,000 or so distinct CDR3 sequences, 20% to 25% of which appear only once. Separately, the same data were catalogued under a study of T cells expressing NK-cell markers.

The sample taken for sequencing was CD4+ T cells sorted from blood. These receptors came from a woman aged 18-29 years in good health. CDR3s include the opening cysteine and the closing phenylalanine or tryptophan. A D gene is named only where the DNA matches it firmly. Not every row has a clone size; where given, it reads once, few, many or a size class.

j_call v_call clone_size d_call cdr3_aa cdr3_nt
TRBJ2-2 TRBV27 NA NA CASSFISGELFF TGTGCCAGCAGTTTTATAAGCGGGGAGCTGTTTTTT
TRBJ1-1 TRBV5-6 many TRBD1 CASSLGQGAQNTEAFF TGTGCCAGCAGCTTGGGACAGGGGGCGCAGAACACTGAAGCTTTCTTT
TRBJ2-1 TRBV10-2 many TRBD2 CASSRAGGGISEQFF TGCGCCAGCAGTCGAGCGGGAGGAGGCATAAGTGAGCAGTTCTTC
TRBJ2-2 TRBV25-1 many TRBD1 CASSEFGQGMTGELFF TGTGCCAGCAGTGAATTCGGACAGGGGATGACCGGGGAGCTGTTTTTT
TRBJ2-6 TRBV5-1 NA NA CASSTGTSGANVLTF TGCGCCAGCAGCACAGGGACTTCTGGGGCCAACGTCCTGACTTTC
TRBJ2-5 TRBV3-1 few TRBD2 CASSQGIAGSETQYF TGTGCCAGCAGCCAAGGAATAGCGGGGTCAGAGACCCAGTACTTC
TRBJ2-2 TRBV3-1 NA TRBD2 CASSHGGRITGELFF TGTGCCAGCAGCCACGGCGGGAGGATCACCGGGGAGCTGTTTTTT
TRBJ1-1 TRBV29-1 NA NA CSFQGAWNTEAFF TGCAGCTTTCAGGGCGCGTGGAACACTGAAGCTTTCTTT
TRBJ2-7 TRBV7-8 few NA CASSFLSQLGVYEQYF TGTGCCAGCAGCTTTCTTTCTCAACTAGGGGTCTACGAGCAGTACTTC
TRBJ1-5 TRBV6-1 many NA CASERGGMDQPQHF TGTGCCAGTGAAAGGGGGGGGATGGATCAGCCCCAGCATTTT
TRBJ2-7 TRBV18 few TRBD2 CASSLGLAGVEQYF TGTGCCAGCTCACTTGGACTAGCGGGGGTGGAGCAGTACTTC
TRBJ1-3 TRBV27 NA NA CASSYQPGNTIYF TGTGCCAGCAGTTATCAGCCTGGAAACACCATATATTTT
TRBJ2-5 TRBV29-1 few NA CSVVRAAETQYF TGCAGCGTTGTAAGGGCCGCGGAGACCCAGTACTTC
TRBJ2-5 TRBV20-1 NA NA CSAHPQGRQTQYF TGCAGTGCCCATCCACAGGGAAGGCAGACCCAGTACTTC
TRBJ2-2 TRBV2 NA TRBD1 CASSGQGVGELFF TGTGCCAGCAGCGGACAGGGGGTCGGGGAGCTGTTTTTT
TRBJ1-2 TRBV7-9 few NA CASSSEALYGYTF TGTGCCAGCAGCTCGGAGGCCCTCTATGGCTACACCTTC
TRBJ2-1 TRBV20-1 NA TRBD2 CSASHRTSGSRNEQFF TGCAGTGCTAGTCATCGGACTAGCGGGAGTAGGAATGAGCAGTTCTTC
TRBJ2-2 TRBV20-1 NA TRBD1 CSARGTGVANTGELFF TGCAGTGCTAGAGGGACAGGGGTCGCGAACACCGGGGAGCTGTTTTTT
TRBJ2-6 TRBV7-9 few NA CASSPRYGQGEANVLTF TGTGCCAGCAGCCCTCGTTACGGCCAGGGAGAAGCCAACGTCCTGACTTTC
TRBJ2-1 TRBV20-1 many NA CSASPSGRSLNEQFF TGCAGTGCTAGTCCGTCGGGAAGAAGTCTAAATGAGCAGTTCTTC
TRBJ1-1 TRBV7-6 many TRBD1 CASSPYRDRAGTEAFF TGTGCCAGCAGCCCGTACCGGGACAGGGCGGGCACTGAAGCTTTCTTT
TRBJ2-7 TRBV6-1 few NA CASSESEGYEQYF TGTGCCAGCAGTGAATCCGAGGGCTACGAGCAGTACTTC
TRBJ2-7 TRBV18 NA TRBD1 CASSPLRTGDEQYF TGTGCCAGCTCACCGCTCCGGACAGGGGACGAGCAGTACTTC
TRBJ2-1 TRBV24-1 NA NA CATSDLLSLHEQFF TGTGCCACCAGTGATTTGCTGAGCCTCCATGAGCAGTTCTTC
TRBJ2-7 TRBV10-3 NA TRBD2 CAISELGLAGSSWCF TGTGCCATCAGTGAGTTGGGACTAGCGGGATCTTCGTGGTGCTTC
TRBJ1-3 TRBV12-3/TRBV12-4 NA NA CASSDRNTGNTIYF TGTGCCAGCAGTGACAGGAATACTGGAAACACCATATATTTT
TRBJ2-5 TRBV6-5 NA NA CASSPTTETQYF TGTGCCAGCAGCCCCACTACGGAGACCCAGTACTTC
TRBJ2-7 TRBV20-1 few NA CSAGADLYEQYF TGCAGTGCTGGGGCGGACCTCTACGAGCAGTACTTC
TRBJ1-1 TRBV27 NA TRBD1 CASSRQGENFF TGTGCCAGCAGTAGACAGGGTGAGAATTTCTTT